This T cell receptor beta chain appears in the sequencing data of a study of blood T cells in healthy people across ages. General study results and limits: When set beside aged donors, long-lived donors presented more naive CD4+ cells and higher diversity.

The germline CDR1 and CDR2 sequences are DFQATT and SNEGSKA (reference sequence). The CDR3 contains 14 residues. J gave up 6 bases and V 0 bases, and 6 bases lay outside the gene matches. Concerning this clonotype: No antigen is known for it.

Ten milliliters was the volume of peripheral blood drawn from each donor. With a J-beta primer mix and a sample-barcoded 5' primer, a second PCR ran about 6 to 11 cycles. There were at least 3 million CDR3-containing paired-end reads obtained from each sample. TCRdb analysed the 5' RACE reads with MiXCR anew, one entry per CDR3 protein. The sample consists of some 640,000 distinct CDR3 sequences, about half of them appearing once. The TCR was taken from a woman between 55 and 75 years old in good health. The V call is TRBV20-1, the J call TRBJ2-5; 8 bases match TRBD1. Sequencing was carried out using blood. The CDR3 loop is CSAREDRGRQTQYF. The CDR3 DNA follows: TGCAGTGCTAGAGAAGACAGGGGCCGTCAGACCCAGTACTTC.